The next 8 T cell receptor beta chains were all read from a single sample in a study of beta chain features in type 1 diabetes. General study results and limits: In all four CD4+ subsets, TCRB CDR3 length was significantly, moderately reduced in type 1 diabetes.

Antigen specificity for these receptors is unknown. The isolated RNA, all of it, was reverse transcribed, so expressed TCRB transcripts were what got sequenced. The table came from immunoSEQ multiplex PCR; TCRdb's copy has only in-frame clones and leaves some out. Here the sample spans about 160,000 clones, 6.5% to 8.5% being singletons. Input material: central memory CD4+ T cells from blood. The receptor set was obtained from a young woman with type 1 diabetes.

J is TRBJ2-5 and V is TRBV11-2; 8 bases align to TRBD1. Unmatched junction bases numbered 10, after V lost 5 bases and J lost 5 bases. Germline CDR1 is SGHAT and CDR2 is FQNNGV. CDR3 length: 15 residues. Written as DNA, the CDR3 is TGTGCCAGCAGCCCCCGACAGGGGAGGAGGGAGACCCAGTACTTC. Translation: CASSPRQGRRETQYF.

Only a few counts were recorded for this clone. This chain links TRBV14 with TRBJ2-7; 9 bases map to TRBD1. The germline V gene encodes CDR1 SGHDN and CDR2 FVKESK. This CDR3 comprises 15 residues. Trimming took 6 bases from V and 4 from J; bases not matched to a gene: 10. The CDR3 here is CASRNSGTGPYEQYF. DNA for the CDR3: TGTGCCAGCAGGAATTCCGGGACAGGGCCTTACGAGCAGTACTTC.

This clone was seen repeatedly, ten times or more. Other DNA sequences in this specimen translate into the identical CDR3. This chain connects TRBV5-6 to TRBJ1-2; possible D gene TRBD1, 5 bases. Germline lookup yields CDR1 SGHDT and CDR2 YYEEEE. Trimming removed 2 bases at V and 2 bases at J, with 7 bases between. This CDR3 spans 13 amino acids. The CDR3 DNA reads TGTGCCAGCAGCTTCCCAGGGAACTATGGCTACACCTTC. Translating it yields CASSFPGNYGYTF. Looking up the rest from reference TRBV5-6 and TRBJ1-2 gives the full variable domain: DAGVTQSPTHLIKTRGQQVTLRCSPKSGHDTVSWYQQALGQGPQFIFQYYEEEERQRGNFPDRFSGHQFPNYSSELNVNALLLGDSALYLCASSFPGNYGYTFGSGTRLTVV.

The rearrangement uses TRBV5-1 and TRBJ2-1; 7 nucleotides agree with TRBD2. Trimming cost V 4 bases and J 5 bases; bases outside gene matches: 9. In germline, CDR1 is SGHRS, CDR2 YFSETQ. This CDR3 comprises 15 residues. DNA for the CDR3: TGCGCCAGCAGCCTGAGTTTTGGGGGGGACAATGAGCAGTTCTTC. This translates into CASSLSFGGDNEQFF.

This clone turned up a few times. The V call is TRBV5-1, the J call TRBJ2-7; 7 nucleotides line up with TRBD2. Germline values: CDR1 SGHRS, CDR2 YFSETQ. The CDR3 covers 14 residues. Trimming removed 0 bases from V and 1 base from J; junction bases left unmatched: 1. Here the CDR3 DNA reads TGCGCCAGCAGCTTGGCTAGCGGTTCCTACGAGCAGTACTTC. It translates to CASSLASGSYEQYF.

The rearrangement links TRBV15 to TRBJ2-5, with D perhaps matching TRBD1 (5 bases). Germline loops: CDR1 LNHNV, CDR2 YYDKDF (reference sequence). The CDR3 totals 14 residues. The V and J ends lost 0 bases and 7 bases respectively, with 12 bases between them. In nucleotides, the CDR3 is TGTGCCACCAGCAGAGACAGGGCACGAGTGACCCAGTACTTC. Residues: CATSRDRARVTQYF.

In this sample, this clone turned up a few times. The J gene is TRBJ2-3, the V gene TRBV5-4; unclear D gene. The CDR3 runs 14 residues. The germline V gene encodes CDR1 SGHNT and CDR2 YYREEE (reference sequence). V was shortened by 0 bases and J by 5 bases, with 10 bases between the two germline ends. In nucleotides, the CDR3 is TGTGCCAGCAGCTTGGAGAGGCACCTAGATACGCAGTATTTT. Translated: CASSLERHLDTQYF.

The chain uses TRBV10-3 and TRBJ2-3; 8 bases agree with TRBD2. V dropped 10 bases and J dropped 5; count of bases not matched to a gene: 5. Per germline, CDR1 ENHRY and CDR2 SYGVKD. This CDR3 is built from 12 residues. CDR3 bases: TGTGCCACCGGGGGGGCGGAAGATACGCAGTATTTT. Translation: CATGGAEDTQYF.